Listed here are 32 T cell receptor beta chains from one sample, sequenced in a study of blood T cell repertoires in COVID-19. Clones were sequenced by immunoSEQ multiplex PCR, and TCRdb holds only the in-frame ones, with some missing. This table holds 250,000 to 350,000 clones, roughly 90% found once. The sequenced material came from PBMCs or T cells enriched from blood (not recorded which). The receptors were gathered from a man aged 55 to 70 who had recovered from COVID-19.

As for this clone: This CDR3 is also generated by other DNA sequences in the sample. The rearrangement joins TRBV5-1 to TRBJ2-1, with 14 positions matching TRBD2. The V and J ends lost 0 bases and 6 bases, in that order; junction bases with no gene match: 2. CDR3 length: 16 residues. Per germline, CDR1 SGHRS and CDR2 YFSETQ. Here the CDR3 reads CASSLGGTSGGNEQFF. CDR3 sequence (DNA): TGCGCCAGCAGCTTGGGAGGGACTAGCGGGGGCAATGAGCAGTTCTTC. The variable domain in full, completed from reference TRBV5-1 and TRBJ2-1, reads KAGVTQTPRYLIKTRGQQVTLSCSPISGHRSVSWYQQTPGQGLQFLFEYFSETQRNKGNFPGRFSGRQFSNSRSEMNVSTLELGDSALYLCASSLGGTSGGNEQFFGPGTRLTVL.

The rearrangement links TRBV3-1 (or the pseudogene TRBV3-2) to TRBJ1-5, with TRBD1 matching over 8 bases. V lost 5 bases to trimming and J lost 0 bases; unmatched junction nucleotides: 9. The CDR3 is 17 amino acids. CDR1 is LGHDT and CDR2 is YNNKEL in the germline V gene (reference sequence). CDR3: CASSTKTGVDSNQPQHF. CDR3 coding DNA: TGTGCCAGCAGCACCAAGACAGGGGTCGATAGCAATCAGCCCCAGCATTTT.

This chain uses TRBV6-2 or TRBV6-3 with TRBJ1-4; D gene ambiguous. V was clipped by 6 bases and J by 9 bases, with 17 bases between them. Germline CDR1 is MNHEY and CDR2 is SVGEGT. This CDR3 contains 14 residues. The CDR3 sequence is CASSDEVRGQKLFF. CDR3 sequence (DNA): TGTGCCAGCAGCGACGAGGTCCGGGGTCAAAAACTGTTTTTT.

This chain joins TRBV29-1 and TRBJ1-1, with 7 bases lining up with TRBD1. Germline V gives CDR1 SQVTM, CDR2 ANQGSEA. CDR3 length: 13 residues. Trimming at V came to 5 bases and at J to 3 bases, leaving 6 bases not matched to a gene. Written as DNA, the CDR3 is TGCAGCGTTAAGAGGGGGCAGGACACTGAAGCTTTCTTT. This encodes CSVKRGQDTEAFF.

The chain carries TRBV6-6 and TRBJ1-2, with D perhaps matching TRBD1 (5 bases). Germline V gene data show CDR1 as MNHNY and CDR2 as SVGAGI (reference sequence). Trimming cost V 7 bases and J 7 bases, with 19 bases left between them. The CDR3 runs to 14 residues. DNA for the CDR3: TGTGCCAGCAACTCTCGGGGGGTCTGGGGTGGCTACACCTTC. As protein: CASNSRGVWGGYTF.

The chain joins TRBV28 to TRBJ2-1; D ambiguous. Trimming left V 1 base short and J 10 bases short, with 5 bases between. In germline, CDR1 is MDHEN, CDR2 SYDVKM. The CDR3 is 11 amino acids. The CDR3 DNA sequence: TGTGCCAGCAGTTTATCAGCGGAGCAGTTCTTC. Translated, it gives CASSLSAEQFF.

J is TRBJ1-4 and V is TRBV7-9; the D gene is possibly TRBD1 (6 bases). The CDR3 runs 14 residues. Between the trimmed V and J ends, which lost 6 bases and 6 bases, there was a span of 14 bases. From germline, CDR1 is SEHNR and CDR2 FQNEAQ (reference sequence). The CDR3 loop is CASSSDRIYEKLFF. Here the CDR3 DNA reads TGTGCCAGCAGTTCAGACAGGATTTATGAAAAACTGTTTTTT.

As for this clone: Other DNA sequences in the same sample also yield this CDR3. This sequence joins TRBV5-4 and TRBJ2-7, with D perhaps matching TRBD2 (6 bases). The CDR3 consists of 14 residues. The ends were cut back, 1 base at V and 0 bases at J, with 8 bases in the middle. Looked up from germline, CDR1 is SGHNT and CDR2 is YYREEE (reference sequence). CDR3 nucleotides: TGTGCCAGCAGCTTGTCCGGGAGCTCCTACGAGCAGTACTTC. Protein product: CASSLSGSSYEQYF.

The chain has TRBV7-2 and TRBJ2-2; D is ambiguous. CDR1 SGHTA and CDR2 FQGNSA come from the germline V gene. The CDR3 consists of 14 residues. V was trimmed by 5 bases and J by 0 bases, leaving 7 bases between them. The CDR3 DNA sequence: TGTGCCAGCAGCCCCTATTCGAACACCGGGGAGCTGTTTTTT. Protein product: CASSPYSNTGELFF.

V gene TRBV3-1 (or the pseudogene TRBV3-2) combines with J gene TRBJ2-2; TRBD2 aligns across 8 bases. J gave up 1 base and V 2 bases, and 0 bases lay outside the gene matches. Germline V lookup: CDR1 LGHDT, CDR2 YNNKEL (reference sequence). The CDR3 length is 15 residues. The DNA for the CDR3 is TGTGCCAGCAGCCAAAGCGGGAGGAACACCGGGGAGCTGTTTTTT. Translated: CASSQSGRNTGELFF.

The chain joins TRBV5-5 to TRBJ1-4; no definite D call. The CDR3 is made up of 18 amino acids. V lost 4 bases and J lost 0, with 19 bases in between. Germline V gene sequence: CDR1 SGHKS, CDR2 YYEKEE (reference sequence). CDR3: CASSPRGGRGSTNEKLFF. The CDR3 nucleotides read TGTGCCAGCAGCCCAAGAGGCGGTCGCGGTTCAACTAATGAAAAACTGTTTTTT.

The chain has TRBV2 and TRBJ1-2; 12 bases are a match to TRBD1. The V gene's germline CDR1 is SNHLY and CDR2 FYNNEI. The CDR3 is 17 residues long. V trimming: 6 bases; J trimming: 8 bases; junction bases outside the gene matches: 16. This CDR3 reads CASSPQEGTGGRGGYTF. The CDR3 DNA sequence: TGTGCCAGCAGCCCCCAAGAAGGGACAGGGGGCCGAGGAGGCTACACCTTC.

The chain uses TRBV7-6 and TRBJ2-4; TRBD2 agrees at 12 bases. The CDR3 sequence is 17 residues long. The V gene end was trimmed by 5 bases and the J gene end by 6 bases; junction bases not matched to a gene: 11. Germline V gives CDR1 SGHVS, CDR2 FNYEAQ. The CDR3 DNA follows: TGTGCCAGCAGCCTCGGGACTAGCGGGTCGGGAGGAAACATTCAGTACTTC. Translated, it gives CASSLGTSGSGGNIQYF.

V and J are TRBV5-5 and TRBJ1-2; 7 positions match TRBD1. The CDR3 sequence is 15 residues long. Looked up from germline, CDR1 is SGHKS and CDR2 is YYEKEE (reference sequence). V was pared by 4 bases and J by 4 bases, with 10 bases of the junction left unmatched. This CDR3 is CASSPGDRGGYGYTF. The CDR3 nucleotides read TGTGCCAGCAGCCCCGGGGACAGAGGGGGCTATGGCTACACCTTC.

The chain has TRBV19 and TRBJ2-2; possible D gene TRBD2, 5 bases. Germline CDR1 reads LNHDA; CDR2 reads SQIVND (reference sequence). This CDR3 is 14 amino acids long. The V and J ends lost 3 bases and 4 bases respectively, with 9 bases between them. CDR3 residues: CASSILAVTGELFF. DNA for the CDR3: TGTGCCAGTAGTATCCTAGCAGTCACCGGGGAGCTGTTTTTT.

This chain uses TRBV9 with TRBJ1-2, with TRBD1 matching over 7 bases. Looked up from germline, CDR1 is SGDLS and CDR2 is YYNGEE. The J segment lost 4 bases and the V segment lost 0 bases, leaving 6 bases of the junction unmatched. The CDR3 has 15 residues. In nucleotides, the CDR3 is TGTGCCAGCAGCGTAGGGGTGGGACAGCCCTATGGCTACACCTTC. This encodes CASSVGVGQPYGYTF.

The rearrangement joins TRBV6-2 or TRBV6-3 to TRBJ1-6, with D possibly matching TRBD1 (5 bases). Germline CDR1 reads MNHEY; CDR2 reads SVGEGT. Trimming left V 2 bases short and J 7 bases short, with 21 bases between. The CDR3 contains 18 residues. CDR3 protein: CASSYGGRGSDPNSPLHF. The CDR3 DNA reads as TGTGCCAGCAGTTACGGCGGTCGGGGGTCGGATCCCAATTCACCCCTCCACTTT.

The chain recombines TRBV6-9 with TRBJ1-6, with a weak D call TRBD1 (5 bases). V lost 0 bases, J lost 7 bases, and 13 bases lay in between. Germline CDR1 and CDR2: MNHGY and SVAAGI. This CDR3 contains 16 residues. The DNA for the CDR3 is TGTGCCAGCAGTTATTCTGGCAGACAGTACAATTCACCCCTCCACTTT. Residues: CASSYSGRQYNSPLHF.

Here the CDR3 reads CASSYDMGAGQPQHF. CDR3 coding DNA: TGTGCCAGCAGTTACGATATGGGGGCCGGTCAGCCCCAGCATTTT. The genes are TRBV6-5 and TRBJ1-5; weak D call: TRBD1 (6 bases). CDR3 length: 15 amino acids. V was clipped by 2 bases and J by 6 bases, with 14 bases between them. Germline CDR1 is MNHEY and CDR2 is SVGAGI.

As DNA, the CDR3 is TGCGCCAGCAGCCCGAGGCAGGGGAGCTCCTACGAGCAGTACTTC. The encoded protein is CASSPRQGSSYEQYF. This chain connects TRBV5-1 to TRBJ2-7; D perhaps matches TRBD1 (6 bases). Trimming took 4 bases from V and 0 from J, leaving 14 bases between them. The V gene's germline CDR1 is SGHRS and CDR2 YFSETQ. This CDR3 is 15 amino acids long.

The chain is built from TRBV3-1 (or the pseudogene TRBV3-2) and TRBJ1-3; 7 nucleotides agree with TRBD1. The CDR3 runs 14 residues. Germline CDR1 and CDR2: LGHDT and YNNKEL (reference sequence). J lost 6 bases, V lost 3 bases, and 5 bases had no gene match. The CDR3 DNA reads as TGTGCCAGCAGCCAGACCGGGACAGTAAACACCATATATTTT. Translating gives CASSQTGTVNTIYF.

This chain joins TRBV5-1 and TRBJ2-2; 7 bases are shared with TRBD1. J gave up 1 base and V 4 bases, and 4 bases lay outside the gene matches. CDR3 size: 15 residues. The germline V gene encodes CDR1 SGHRS and CDR2 YFSETQ. In DNA form, the CDR3 reads TGCGCCAGCAGCGTCGGGACAGTGAACACCGGGGAGCTGTTTTTT. Translation gives CASSVGTVNTGELFF.

In regard to this clone: The junction differs from germline at one of its ends, possibly a read error. This CDR3 reads CASSLAPGTSGGGSYEQYF. CDR3 sequence (DNA): TGTGCCAGCAGCTTAGCCCCCGGGACTAGCGGGGGTGGCTCCTACGAGCAGTACTTT. V and J are TRBV7-6 and TRBJ2-7; 14 bases align to TRBD2. The CDR3 spans 19 residues. The germline gives CDR1 SGHVS, CDR2 FNYEAQ.

The DNA of the CDR3 is TGTGCCAGCAGCTTTGTAACTAGCGGCCGGGATACCCAGTACTTC. Translated, it gives CASSFVTSGRDTQYF. The chain combines TRBV5-6 with TRBJ2-5; 8 bases agree with TRBD2. The germline CDR1 and CDR2 sequences are SGHDT and YYEEEE. J lost 8 bases, V lost 2 bases, and 11 bases had no gene match. The CDR3 has 15 amino acids. The complete variable domain, with remaining parts taken from reference TRBV5-6 and TRBJ2-5, reads DAGVTQSPTHLIKTRGQQVTLRCSPKSGHDTVSWYQQALGQGPQFIFQYYEEEERQRGNFPDRFSGHQFPNYSSELNVNALLLGDSALYLCASSFVTSGRDTQYFGPGTRLLVL.

The chain couples TRBV19 to TRBJ1-6; possibly TRBD1 for D (5 bases). Trimming cost V 2 bases and J 5 bases, with 10 bases left between them. Per germline, CDR1 LNHDA and CDR2 SQIVND (reference sequence). The CDR3 consists of 15 residues. The CDR3, as DNA: TGTGCCAGTAGTATAAGCGGGACGGATAATTCACCCCTCCACTTT. The encoded protein is CASSISGTDNSPLHF.

The chain joins TRBV29-1 to TRBJ2-1; 8 nucleotides align to TRBD2. The CDR3 sequence is 12 residues long. Germline V gene data show CDR1 as SQVTM and CDR2 as ANQGSEA. The V gene end was trimmed by 5 bases and the J gene end by 3 bases; junction bases not matched to a gene: 0. The DNA for the CDR3 is TGCAGCGTTCTAGCGGGCTACAATGAGCAGTTCTTC. Protein sequence: CSVLAGYNEQFF.

The CDR3 DNA reads as TGTGCCAGCAGTGGAGAGACTAGCGGGGGATCGAACACCGGGGAGCTGTTTTTT. Translation gives CASSGETSGGSNTGELFF. The chain joins TRBV2 to TRBJ2-2, with TRBD2 matching over 12 bases. This CDR3 spans 18 amino acids. J lost 0 bases, V lost 4 bases, and 6 bases had no gene match. Per germline, CDR1 SNHLY and CDR2 FYNNEI.

The gene calls are TRBV11-2 and TRBJ2-3; D gene ambiguous. The V end was cut by 6 bases, the J end by 3 bases, with 10 bases between. This CDR3 is built from 13 residues. CDR1 and CDR2 (germline): SGHAT, FQNNGV. In DNA, the CDR3 is TGTGCCAGCAGGACTGCCTTGACAGATACGCAGTATTTT. Its protein is CASRTALTDTQYF. Variable domain in full (rest from reference TRBV11-2 and TRBJ2-3): EAGVAQSPRYKIIEKRQSVAFWCNPISGHATLYWYQQILGQGPKLLIQFQNNGVVDDSQLPKDRFSAERLKGVDSTLKIQPAKLEDSAVYLCASRTALTDTQYFGPGTRLTVL.

V and J are TRBV27 and TRBJ2-1; weak D call: TRBD2 (5 bases). This CDR3 spans 14 amino acids. Germline V gives CDR1 MNHEY, CDR2 SMNVEV (reference sequence). Trimming removed 2 bases at V and 7 bases at J, with 12 bases between. The CDR3 DNA reads as TGTGCCAGCAGTTTAAGGACTGCTAATAATGAGCAGTTCTTC. Its protein is CASSLRTANNEQFF.

The chain links TRBV19 to TRBJ2-7; TRBD1 matches 8 bases. The germline V gene encodes CDR1 LNHDA and CDR2 SQIVND (reference sequence). Trimming took 4 bases from V and 0 from J; bases not matched to a gene: 5. The CDR3 consists of 15 residues. The CDR3 sequence is CASSNTDRVSYEQYF. DNA for the CDR3: TGTGCCAGTAGTAATACGGACAGGGTCTCCTACGAGCAGTACTTC.

The chain links TRBV27 to TRBJ1-3; D is undetermined. The germline V gene has CDR1 MNHEY and CDR2 SMNVEV (reference sequence). The CDR3 is made up of 13 amino acids. V was cut by 6 bases and J by 0 bases, with 6 bases left in between. This CDR3 reads CASRTYSGNTIYF. CDR3 nucleotide sequence: TGTGCCAGCAGAACCTACTCTGGAAACACCATATATTTT.

This chain links TRBV27 with TRBJ2-2; D remains ambiguous. V shed 3 bases and J shed 0 bases, with 11 bases lying between them. The CDR3 covers 16 residues. CDR1 is MNHEY and CDR2 is SMNVEV in the germline V gene (reference sequence). The chain's CDR3 is CASSFLERTNTGELFF. CDR3 sequence (DNA): TGTGCCAGCAGTTTTCTCGAGCGAACGAACACCGGGGAGCTGTTTTTT.